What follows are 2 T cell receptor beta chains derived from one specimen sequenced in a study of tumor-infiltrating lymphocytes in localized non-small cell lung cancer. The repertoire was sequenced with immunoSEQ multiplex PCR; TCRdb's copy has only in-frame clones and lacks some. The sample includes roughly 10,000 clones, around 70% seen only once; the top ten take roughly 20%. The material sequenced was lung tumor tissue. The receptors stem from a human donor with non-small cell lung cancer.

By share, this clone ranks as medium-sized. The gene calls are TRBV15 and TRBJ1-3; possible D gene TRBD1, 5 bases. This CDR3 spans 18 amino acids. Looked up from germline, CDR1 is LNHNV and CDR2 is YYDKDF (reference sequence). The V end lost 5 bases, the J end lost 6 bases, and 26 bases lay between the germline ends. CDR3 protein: CATSPRASGLALANTIYF. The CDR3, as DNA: TGTGCCACCAGCCCTCGAGCATCAGGGCTTGCTCTGGCAAACACCATATATTTT.

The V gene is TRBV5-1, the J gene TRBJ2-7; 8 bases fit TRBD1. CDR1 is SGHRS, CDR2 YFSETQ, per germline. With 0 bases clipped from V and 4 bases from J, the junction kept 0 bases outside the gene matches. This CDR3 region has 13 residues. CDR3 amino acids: CASSLGTGYEQYF. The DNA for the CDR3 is TGCGCCAGCAGCTTGGGGACAGGGTACGAGCAGTACTTC.